The 12 T cell receptor beta chains presented below share a single source sample, sequenced in a study of low-dose radiotherapy and immunotherapy resistance in tumors. Time point specified: after trial treatment. Regarding treatment: LDRT plus nivolumab, ipilimumab, low-dose cyclophosphamide and aspirin (RACIN trial). Gene-specific TRAV and TRBV primers were used for first-strand cDNA, covering alpha and beta chains. TCRs underwent roughly 19 PCR cycles of amplification with a constant-region primer and V-primer adapter. Each CDR3 protein gets one entry after TCRdb re-called the reads with MiXCR. The sample yields roughly 40,000 distinct CDR3 sequences, less than 30% seen once. Source: PBMCs, taken after low-dose radiotherapy plus immunotherapy. The receptors originated from a male donor with prostate cancer.

About this clonotype: With a far larger clone one base away, a read error is the likely cause. The gene calls are TRBV28 and TRBJ2-1; the D gene could be TRBD1 or TRBD2 (6 bases each). The germline CDR1 and CDR2 sequences are MDHEN and SYDVKM. This CDR3 contains 14 residues. Trimming took off 3 bases at V and 10 bases at J, with 16 bases between the two ends. CDR3 loop: CASSFRRERGEQFF. Written as DNA, the CDR3 is TGTGCCAGCAGTTTTCGGCGGGAAAGGGGGGAGCAGTTCTTC.

This clonotype came up many times. The V and J genes are TRBV5-1 and TRBJ1-5, with TRBD1 matching 9 bases. The V gene end was trimmed by 0 bases and the J gene end by 2 bases; junction bases not matched to a gene: 3. Germline V gene sequence: CDR1 SGHRS, CDR2 YFSETQ. The CDR3 has 16 amino acids. CDR3 bases: TGCGCCAGCAGCTTGGGACAGGGGGACGGCAATCAGCCCCAGCATTTT. Translating it yields CASSLGQGDGNQPQHF.

This clonotype was recorded many times. The chain links TRBV4-2 to TRBJ2-7; perhaps TRBD2 as D (7 bases). V lost 4 bases and J 9 bases, leaving 16 bases between the germline ends. Germline V CDR1 and CDR2: LGHNA, YNFKEQ. This CDR3 spans 13 amino acids. This chain's CDR3 is CASSPAGEGPQYF. Written as DNA, the CDR3 is TGTGCCAGCAGCCCCGCAGGGGAGGGCCCGCAGTACTTC.

This clonotype was observed at least ten times. The chain links TRBV7-9 to TRBJ2-1; 7 bases map to TRBD1. After removal of 5 bases from V and 4 bases from J, the junction contained 17 bases not matched to a gene. This CDR3 is 18 amino acids long. Germline loops: CDR1 SEHNR, CDR2 FQNEAQ (reference sequence). As DNA, the CDR3 is TGTGCCAGCAGCCCCCCGCACTCGACAGGGAGAGCTTACAATGAGCAGTTCTTC. It translates to CASSPPHSTGRAYNEQFF.

The table lists this clonotype with many counts. This sequence joins TRBV6-2 or TRBV6-3 and TRBJ2-6; no definite D call. This CDR3 contains 18 residues. The V end lost 1 base, the J end lost 0 bases, and 13 bases lay between the germline ends. Germline V lookup: CDR1 MNHEY, CDR2 SVGEGT. The CDR3 bases are TGTGCCAGCAGTTACTTCGGACCGACGAGCTCTGGGGCCAACGTCCTGACTTTC. Protein: CASSYFGPTSSGANVLTF.

This clonotype was detected only a few times. CDR3 in DNA: TGTGCCAGCAGCTTGGAACCGGGAGCTGGGGCCAACGTCCTGACTTTC. Translating gives CASSLEPGAGANVLTF. The chain joins TRBV5-4 to TRBJ2-6; possible D gene TRBD2, 6 bases. V shed 0 bases and J shed 2 bases, with 9 bases lying between them. Germline loops: CDR1 SGHNT, CDR2 YYREEE (reference sequence). This CDR3 has 16 amino acids.

This clonotype appeared many times. The chain employs TRBV5-1 and TRBJ1-1, with a possible D match to TRBD1 (5 bases). The CDR3 extends over 16 amino acids. From germline, CDR1 is SGHRS and CDR2 YFSETQ. V lost 4 bases, J lost 3 bases, and 19 bases lay in between. CDR3 region: CASSALGVPGDTEAFF. DNA of the CDR3: TGCGCCAGCAGCGCCCTCGGGGTTCCGGGGGACACTGAAGCTTTCTTT.

This clonotype came up many times. The chain uses TRBV9 and TRBJ2-2; TRBD2 might be the D (6 bases). Trimming shortened V by 0 bases and J by 1 base, and 16 bases separated the two germline ends. This CDR3 is built from 18 residues. The germline gives CDR1 SGDLS, CDR2 YYNGEE. CDR3 protein: CASSVVSAGSGNTGELFF. The DNA for the CDR3 is TGTGCCAGCAGCGTAGTATCGGCGGGGTCGGGGAACACCGGGGAGCTGTTTTTT.

This clonotype was detected only a few times. The V and J genes are TRBV28 and TRBJ2-7, with TRBD1 matching over 7 bases. V dropped 5 bases and J dropped 6; count of bases not matched to a gene: 10. This CDR3 is 14 amino acids long. CDR1 MDHEN and CDR2 SYDVKM come from the germline V gene. In DNA form, the CDR3 reads TGTGCCAGCAGTAACCTCGGGGACAGCGGCGAGCAGTACTTC. Translation: CASSNLGDSGEQYF. The full variable domain, in which reference TRBV28 and TRBJ2-7 provide the parts outside the CDR3, is DVKVTQSSRYLVKRTGEKVFLECVQDMDHENMFWYRQDPGLGLRLIYFSYDVKMKEKGDIPEGYSVSREKKERFSLILESASTNQTSMYLCASSNLGDSGEQYFGPGTRLTVT.

This chain links TRBV14 with TRBJ2-7; 8 positions match TRBD2. This CDR3 has 14 amino acids. The germline V gene has CDR1 SGHDN and CDR2 FVKESK. Trimming took 4 bases from V and 7 from J; bases not matched to a gene: 9. CDR3 bases: TGTGCCAGCAGCCGGGGGCTAGCGGGTCGGGAGCAGTACTTC. This translates into CASSRGLAGREQYF. Based on the CDR3 plus reference TRBV14 and TRBJ2-7, the full variable domain is EAGVTQFPSHSVIEKGQTVTLRCDPISGHDNLYWYRRVMGKEIKFLLHFVKESKQDESGMPNNRFLAERTGGTYSTLKVQPAELEDSGVYFCASSRGLAGREQYFGPGTRLTVT.

This clonotype occurred many times. The chain employs TRBV3-1 and TRBJ1-6, with 12 bases fitting TRBD1. Germline CDR1 reads LGHDT; CDR2 reads YNNKEL (reference sequence). V lost 2 bases to trimming and J lost 6 bases; unmatched junction nucleotides: 5. This CDR3 is 17 amino acids long. The CDR3 spells CASSQLGQGASNSPLHF. CDR3 coding DNA: TGTGCCAGCAGCCAACTGGGACAGGGGGCTAGTAATTCACCCCTCCACTTT.

Many counts were recorded for this clonotype. Here the CDR3 DNA reads TGTGCCAGCAGCCAAGATGAGGGGCGGCAAGAGACCCAGTACTTC. It codes for CASSQDEGRQETQYF. The chain carries TRBV14 and TRBJ2-5, with D perhaps TRBD1 or TRBD2 (5 bases each). V dropped 0 bases and J dropped 2 bases, with 10 bases sitting between them. This CDR3 spans 15 amino acids. Germline CDR1 reads SGHDN; CDR2 reads FVKESK.